The source of this T cell receptor beta chain is a study of cytomegalovirus exposure and HLA in healthy donors (dated by TCRdb to about 2017). For context, the study as a whole: According to a later analysis, the approximately 130 validation repertoires were produced on the same platform as the roughly 600 repertoires of the first cohort. The study aimed to test whether cataloging public T cell receptors could reveal signatures of past pathogen exposure. A separate validation cohort of over 95 different subjects was used in addition to the roughly 720-subject first cohort. To predict cytomegalovirus infection status, the study combined high-throughput TCR immunosequencing, statistical association of individual TCRs with disease status, and machine learning. Paper-wide results and their limitations: The validation cohort had no HLA typing available for a later analysis, so co-occurrence within that cohort was assessed over all 110 or so repertoires. The classifier was reported to diagnose cytomegalovirus status with high specificity and sensitivity in both the original and validation cohorts. It was suggested by the authors that the approach could potentially be generalized to other disease states and immunological phenotypes. A few of the identified cytomegalovirus-associated TCR beta chains were confirmed in vitro to be specific for cytomegalovirus antigens. The study listed 164 TCR beta chains as associated with cytomegalovirus. Subsequent analysis determined that TCRs grouped into clusters in the first cohort also showed a tendency toward co-occurrence across the 90 to 150 validation repertoires, and 94% of cluster scores exceeded 0. Most TCR sequences were seen in very few donors, while some public TCRs were found in many individuals.

The donors belonged to the validation cohort of roughly 120 subjects, which was separate from the roughly 700-subject first cohort. Receptor libraries were prepared by the immunoSEQ multiplex PCR assay. The paper's data handling went like this. To diagnose cytomegalovirus status from the catalog of TCR beta chain sequences, a statistical classification framework was built. TCRdb provides this immuneACCESS table in a form limited to in-frame rearrangements. Some clones are lacking; in checked studies, under half of them reflect an unresolved V gene, and why the rest are absent is not known. The V and J calls and the clone size are those of that table, but D and trimming were determined from the DNA. For this sample the table gives roughly 200,000 clones, of which 80% to 90% were detected only once. The ten largest account for 0.95% to 1.5% of the sample. This clone is medium-sized (0.01 to 0.1%) in its sample. Its antigen has not been determined. It has no much larger one-base neighbor in the sample; base qualities were not kept.

Sequenced material: PBMCs. The clonotype was recovered from a woman in her thirties in good health and CMV-seronegative.

The DNA sequence reads TGTGCCAGTGGGACAGAGAGCTCCTACAATGAGCAGTTCTTC. Translated, this is CASGTESSYNEQFF. The rearranged segments are TRBV19 and TRBJ2-1, with 7 junctional bases fitting TRBD1. From a lookup of the germline V gene (reference sequence), CDR1 and CDR2 are LNHDA and SQIVND. V is pruned by 8 bases and J by 0 bases, leaving 4 bases of the junction without a gene match. The CDR3 runs 14 amino acids, cysteine and phenylalanine included. Only CDR3 DNA remains: 42 bases, in frame from the first base.